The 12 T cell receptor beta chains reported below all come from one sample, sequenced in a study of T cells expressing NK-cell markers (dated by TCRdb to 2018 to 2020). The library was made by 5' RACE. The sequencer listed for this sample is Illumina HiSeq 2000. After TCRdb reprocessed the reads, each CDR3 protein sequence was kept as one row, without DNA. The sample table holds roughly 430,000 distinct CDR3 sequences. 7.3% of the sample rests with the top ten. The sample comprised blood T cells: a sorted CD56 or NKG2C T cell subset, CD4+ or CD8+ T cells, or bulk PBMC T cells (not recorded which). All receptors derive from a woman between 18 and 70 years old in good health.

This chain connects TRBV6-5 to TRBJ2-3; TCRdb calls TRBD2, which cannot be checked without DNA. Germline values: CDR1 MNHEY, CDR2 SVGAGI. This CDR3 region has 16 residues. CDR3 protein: CASSYLPTTATDTQYF.

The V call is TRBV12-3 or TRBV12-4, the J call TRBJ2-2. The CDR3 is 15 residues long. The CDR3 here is CASTLSFSNTGELFF.

The CDR3 reads CSASGRGNTEAFF. The V call is TRBV20-1, the J call TRBJ1-1. Germline CDR1 is DFQATT and CDR2 is SNEGSKA (reference sequence). The CDR3 totals 13 residues.

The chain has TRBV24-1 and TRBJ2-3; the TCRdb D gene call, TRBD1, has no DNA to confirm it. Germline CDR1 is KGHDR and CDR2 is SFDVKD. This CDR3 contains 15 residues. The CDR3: CATSDSRTGADTQYF.

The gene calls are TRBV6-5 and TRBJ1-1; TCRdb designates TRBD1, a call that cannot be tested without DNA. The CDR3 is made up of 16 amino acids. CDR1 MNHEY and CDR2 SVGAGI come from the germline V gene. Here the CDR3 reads CASSSDRDPWATEAFF.

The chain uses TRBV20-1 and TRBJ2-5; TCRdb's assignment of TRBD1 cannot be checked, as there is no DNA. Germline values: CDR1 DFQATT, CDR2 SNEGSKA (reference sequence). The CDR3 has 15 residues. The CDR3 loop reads CSARGGGKGVETQYF.

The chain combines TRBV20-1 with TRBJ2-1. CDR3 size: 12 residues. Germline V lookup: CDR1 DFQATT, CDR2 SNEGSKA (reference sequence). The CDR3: CSARQVGNEQFF.

CDR3 residues: CSAGPGQGVGQPQHF. The rearrangement joins TRBV20-1 to TRBJ1-5; checking the TCRdb D call of TRBD1 is not possible without DNA. The CDR3 contains 15 residues. Germline CDR1 reads DFQATT; CDR2 reads SNEGSKA (reference sequence).

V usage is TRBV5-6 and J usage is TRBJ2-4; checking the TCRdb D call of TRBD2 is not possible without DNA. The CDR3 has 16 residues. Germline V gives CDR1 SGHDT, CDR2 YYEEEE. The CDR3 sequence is CASSLVATVGKNIQYF.

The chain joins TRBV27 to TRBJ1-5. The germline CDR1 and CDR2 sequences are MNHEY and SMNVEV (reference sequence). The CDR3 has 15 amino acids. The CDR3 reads CASSYQGTSNQPQHF.

Here the CDR3 reads CASSFGQHTEAFF. The chain employs TRBV7-2 and TRBJ1-1; TCRdb reports TRBD1, a call that lacks DNA to check it against. This CDR3 comprises 13 residues. The germline V gene has CDR1 SGHTA and CDR2 FQGNSA.

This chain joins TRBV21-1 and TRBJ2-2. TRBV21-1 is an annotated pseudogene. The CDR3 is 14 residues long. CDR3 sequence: CASQKVANTGELFF.